These T cell receptor beta chains were read from a single sample in a study of shared clonotypes between healthy human individuals. Produced via immunoSEQ multiplex PCR; TCRdb's table is partial and in-frame only. The table records 2 million to 2.5 million clones, 95% of them present only once. Sequenced material: naive CD4+ T cells sorted from blood. The receptor source for this set is a man aged 18-30 years in good health. Both conserved end residues are part of each CDR3. Fields, in order: D gene, V gene, J gene, CDR3 DNA, CDR3 protein. The D gene is left open where the match is weak.

D: -
V: TRBV15
J: TRBJ2-7
DNA: TGTGCCACCAGCAGAGGGGCAGGCGTCTCCTACGAGCAGTACTTC
CDR3: CATSRGAGVSYEQYF

D: -
V: TRBV29-1
J: TRBJ1-2
DNA: TGCAGCGTTGAAGGTGTTTTGGGGGGCTATGGCTACACCTTC
CDR3: CSVEGVLGGYGYTF

D: TRBD1
V: TRBV6-1
J: TRBJ2-7
DNA: TGTGCCACGGGGACAGACTACGAGCAGTACTTC
CDR3: CATGTDYEQYF

D: TRBD1
V: TRBV7-2
J: TRBJ1-4
DNA: TGTGCCAGCAGCTCACAGACAGGGGCTAATGAAAAACTGTTTTTT
CDR3: CASSSQTGANEKLFF

D: TRBD1
V: TRBV18
J: TRBJ1-2
DNA: TGTGCCAGCTCACCCGAGACAGGGGCTGGTGGCTACACCTTC
CDR3: CASSPETGAGGYTF

D: -
V: TRBV10-1
J: TRBJ2-1
DNA: TGCGCCAGCAGTGAGTTAGGGGGTATCGGTAATGAGCAGTTCTTC
CDR3: CASSELGGIGNEQFF

D: TRBD2
V: TRBV2
J: TRBJ2-7
DNA: TGTGCCAGCAGTGAAGCGCTTCCAACTAGCGGGAGCTACCGCCTCTACGAGCAGTACTTC
CDR3: CASSEALPTSGSYRLYEQYF

D: TRBD1
V: TRBV2
J: TRBJ2-5
DNA: TGTGCCAGCAGGAAGGGACAGGGAGGAGAGACCCAGTACTTC
CDR3: CASRKGQGGETQYF

D: -
V: TRBV4-3
J: TRBJ2-1
DNA: TGCGCCAGCAGCCAAGGTCTGACTTCTTACAATGAGCAGTTCTTC
CDR3: CASSQGLTSYNEQFF

D: -
V: TRBV19
J: TRBJ2-2
DNA: TGTGCCAGTATCGCTTGGGCGAACACCGGGGAGCTGTTTTTT
CDR3: CASIAWANTGELFF

D: TRBD1
V: TRBV4-3
J: TRBJ1-2
DNA: TGCGCCAGCAGCCGAGCAGGGGGGGCGAACTATGGCTACACCTTC
CDR3: CASSRAGGANYGYTF

D: -
V: TRBV7-2
J: TRBJ2-7
DNA: TGTGCCAGCAGCTTAGTCACGGGCCTCGTTCCCGAGCAGTACTTC
CDR3: CASSLVTGLVPEQYF

D: TRBD1
V: TRBV5-1
J: TRBJ2-2
DNA: TGCGCCAGCACCAGAGGGGGACAGGGAGACACCGGGGAGCTGTTTTTT
CDR3: CASTRGGQGDTGELFF

D: -
V: TRBV18
J: TRBJ1-1
DNA: TGTGCCAGCTCACCCCTGTGGGTGAACACTGAAGCTTTCTTT
CDR3: CASSPLWVNTEAFF

D: -
V: TRBV27
J: TRBJ1-5
DNA: TGTGCCAGCAGTTTCAAAGGGGCGAGTAATCAGCCCCAGCATTTT
CDR3: CASSFKGASNQPQHF

D: TRBD1
V: TRBV6-6
J: TRBJ1-6
DNA: TGTGCCAGCAGCCCGGGACAGGGACCTTCACCCCTCCACTTT
CDR3: CASSPGQGPSPLHF

D: -
V: TRBV6-1
J: TRBJ2-2
DNA: TGTGCCAGCAGTGAAATTAAGAGGGAGCTGTTTTTT
CDR3: CASSEIKRELFF

D: -
V: TRBV11-2
J: TRBJ1-1
DNA: TGTGCCAGCAGCTTAAGGCCGAACACTGAAGCTTTCTTT
CDR3: CASSLRPNTEAFF